The 28 T cell receptor beta chains below come from one sample, sequenced in a study of vaccination and CD4 T cells after COVID-19. No antigen is known for these receptors. Indicated treatment: roughly 10-day PBMC culture with coronavirus spike peptide pools or control peptides (ViraFEST assay). Oncomine TCR Beta short-read sequencing was applied to DNA from cultured CD4+ T cells. MiXCR was run by TCRdb on the PCR reads, yielding one entry per CDR3 protein. The sample consists of roughly 9,000 distinct CDR3 sequences, approximately 30% of them appearing once. Here the sequenced sample was CD4+ T cells from blood, cultured in vitro, taken after SARS-CoV-2 vaccination. The receptors stem from a human donor who had recovered from COVID-19.

The J gene is TRBJ1-1, the V gene TRBV5-4; possible D gene TRBD1, 5 bases. The CDR3 has 15 amino acids. CDR1 is SGHNT and CDR2 is YYREEE in the germline V gene (reference sequence). V dropped 1 base and J dropped 8 bases, with 18 bases sitting between them. As DNA, the CDR3 is TGTGCCAGCAGCTTGACTGGGGTAGACAGTCCCGAAGCTTTCTTT. Amino acid sequence: CASSLTGVDSPEAFF.

This clonotype is deemed medium-sized. The chain combines TRBV2 with TRBJ2-6, with D uncertain. The CDR3 runs 12 residues. Germline values: CDR1 SNHLY, CDR2 FYNNEI. V shed 4 bases and J shed 12 bases, with 10 bases lying between them. The chain's CDR3 is CASSVTSGVLTF. In DNA form, the CDR3 reads TGTGCCAGCAGTGTGACGTCTGGCGTCCTGACTTTC.

The chain joins TRBV4-3 to TRBJ1-1; TRBD1 is a possible D gene (5 bases). Trimming pared 0 bases from V and 3 bases from J, leaving 11 bases between. Germline V gene sequence: CDR1 LGHNA, CDR2 YSLEER. This CDR3 has 15 amino acids. CDR3 region: CASSQDRRGDTEAFF. DNA for the CDR3: TGCGCCAGCAGCCAAGATCGCCGGGGGGACACTGAAGCTTTCTTT.

This clonotype was seen only a few times. J is TRBJ1-2 and V is TRBV19, with D perhaps matching TRBD1 (6 bases). The CDR3 has 15 amino acids. Germline V gene lookup returns CDR1 LNHDA and CDR2 SQIVND (reference sequence). Trimming removed 3 bases at V and 5 bases at J, with 16 bases between. CDR3 amino acids: CASSIHNPGVYGYTF. CDR3 DNA: TGTGCCAGTAGTATTCACAACCCAGGGGTTTATGGCTACACCTTC. Variable domain in full (rest from reference TRBV19 and TRBJ1-2): DGGITQSPKYLFRKEGQNVTLSCEQNLNHDAMYWYRQDPGQGLRLIYYSQIVNDFQKGDIAEGYSVSREKKESFPLTVTSAQKNPTAFYLCASSIHNPGVYGYTFGSGTRLTVV.

This clonotype was recorded a few times. V and J are TRBV6-1 and TRBJ2-7; 14 bases fit TRBD2. Germline V gives CDR1 MNHNS, CDR2 SASEGT. V shed 6 bases, J shed 4 bases, and the junction held 2 bases outside the gene matches. The CDR3 totals 14 residues. The CDR3 nucleotides are TGTGCCAGCAGGCGACTAGCGGGAGGGTACGAGCAGTACTTC. Translation gives CASRRLAGGYEQYF.

The chain joins TRBV27 to TRBJ1-1; tentatively, D is TRBD1 (6 bases). This CDR3 spans 21 amino acids. Germline CDR1 reads MNHEY; CDR2 reads SMNVEV (reference sequence). Trimming stripped 2 bases from V and 4 bases from J, with 32 bases between. The CDR3 nucleotides read TGTGCCAGCAGTTTAGGGACTTGGAATTGGCCCGGTCTAGGGGGATTCACTGAAGCTTTCTTT. Protein product: CASSLGTWNWPGLGGFTEAFF.

The V call is TRBV7-2, the J call TRBJ2-7, with D possibly called TRBD1 or TRBD2 (5 bases each). The CDR3 length is 14 residues. The V and J ends lost 5 bases and 0 bases respectively, with 11 bases between them. Germline V gene data show CDR1 as SGHTA and CDR2 as FQGNSA. CDR3 nucleotide sequence: TGTGCCAGCAGCCCGGGACCCAGCTCCTACGAGCAGTACTTC. Translating it yields CASSPGPSSYEQYF. Full variable domain (remainder filled in from reference TRBV7-2 and TRBJ2-7): GAGVSQSPSNKVTEKGKDVELRCDPISGHTALYWYRQSLGQGLEFLIYFQGNSAPDKSGLPSDRFSAERTGGSVSTLTIQRTQQEDSAVYLCASSPGPSSYEQYFGPGTRLTVT.

This clonotype was detected a few times. This rearrangement joins TRBV20-1 to TRBJ1-5, with D unclear. Between the trimmed V and J ends, which lost 5 bases and 3 bases, there was a span of 14 bases. Germline V lookup: CDR1 DFQATT, CDR2 SNEGSKA (reference sequence). The CDR3 spans 14 residues. CDR3 loop: CSAYSPGHNQPQHF. The CDR3 DNA reads as TGCAGTGCTTACAGTCCGGGCCACAATCAGCCCCAGCATTTT.

This clonotype turned up a few times. The chain links TRBV28 to TRBJ1-5, with TRBD1 as a possible D gene (5 bases). The CDR3 extends over 13 amino acids. Trimming removed 4 bases from V and 2 bases from J, with 6 bases in between. Looked up from germline, CDR1 is MDHEN and CDR2 is SYDVKM. The CDR3 sequence: CASSWGGNQPQHF. CDR3 DNA: TGTGCCAGCAGTTGGGGGGGCAATCAGCCCCAGCATTTT.

The chain employs TRBV20-1 and TRBJ1-5; unclear D gene. The V gene lost 6 bases and the J gene lost 15 bases, with 15 bases spanning the gap. This CDR3 spans 10 amino acids. Germline CDR1 and CDR2: DFQATT and SNEGSKA (reference sequence). The CDR3 is CSAGEPEGHF. DNA for the CDR3: TGCAGTGCCGGGGAACCCGAAGGGCATTTT.

The DNA for the CDR3 is TGCAGCGCCGACAGGGCGAACACTGAAGCTTTCTTT. Encoded protein: CSADRANTEAFF. The V and J genes are TRBV29-1 and TRBJ1-1; 7 bases agree with TRBD1. J gave up 1 base and V 7 bases, and 3 bases lay outside the gene matches. This CDR3 contains 12 residues. From germline, CDR1 is SQVTM and CDR2 ANQGSEA.

The chain is built from TRBV6-5 and TRBJ1-2; D possibly corresponds to TRBD1 (6 bases). The V and J ends lost 0 bases and 7 bases respectively, with 12 bases between them. The CDR3 sequence is 14 residues long. Germline assignment: CDR1 MNHEY and CDR2 SVGAGI. DNA for the CDR3: TGTGCCAGCAGTTACTCGGACAGCTCGGGTGGCTACACCTTC. Amino acid sequence: CASSYSDSSGGYTF.

In this sample, this clonotype turned up a few times. This sequence joins TRBV4-3 and TRBJ2-5, with 7 bases identical to TRBD1. The V segment lost 5 bases and the J segment 5 bases; nucleotides outside the gene matches: 8. Germline-derived CDR1 and CDR2 are LGHNA and YSLEER. CDR3 length: 14 residues. The CDR3: CASSGTVNVETQYF. The CDR3, as DNA: TGCGCCAGCAGCGGGACAGTCAACGTGGAGACCCAGTACTTC.

The genes are TRBV20-1 and TRBJ1-5; 7 nucleotides align to TRBD1. With 0 bases clipped from V and 4 bases from J, the junction kept 6 bases outside the gene matches. From germline, CDR1 is DFQATT and CDR2 SNEGSKA (reference sequence). There are 15 residues in the CDR3. The CDR3 nucleotides are TGCAGTGCTAGAGAGCGACAGGGAGCAAATCAGCCCCAGCATTTT. Translating gives CSARERQGANQPQHF.

This clonotype appeared a few times. This chain links TRBV7-3 with TRBJ2-3; 8 nucleotides align to TRBD2. V trimming: 1 base; J trimming: 4 bases; junction bases outside the gene matches: 4. Germline V gene sequence: CDR1 SGHTA, CDR2 FQGTGA. This CDR3 region has 15 residues. DNA of the CDR3: TGTGCCAGCAGCTTAAGGGGACTAGGGGCAGATACGCAGTATTTT. Protein: CASSLRGLGADTQYF.

Within the sample, this clonotype is large. The chain carries TRBV6-1 and TRBJ2-7; no clear D gene. The germline V gene encodes CDR1 MNHNS and CDR2 SASEGT. This CDR3 has 13 amino acids. V was trimmed by 6 bases and J by 2 bases, leaving 11 bases between them. CDR3 sequence: CASSRTETYEQYF. Here the CDR3 DNA reads TGTGCCAGCAGCCGGACGGAGACCTACGAGCAGTACTTC.

The gene calls are TRBV4-2 and TRBJ2-3, with 8 bases identical to TRBD2. Germline-derived CDR1 and CDR2 are LGHNA and YNFKEQ. The CDR3 runs 15 residues. The junction had 9 bases not matched to a gene; V was cut back by 6 bases and J by 4 bases. CDR3 loop: CASSVAGKGADTQYF. CDR3 DNA: TGTGCCAGCAGTGTAGCGGGAAAGGGCGCAGATACGCAGTATTTT.

By sample share, this clonotype is medium-sized. The chain combines TRBV7-2 with TRBJ2-5; D call uncertain. The CDR3 has 13 residues. V gave up 1 base and J gave up 1 base, with 4 bases separating them. Germline CDR1 SGHTA, CDR2 FQGNSA. The CDR3 protein is CASSLGLQETQYF. As DNA, the CDR3 is TGTGCCAGCAGCTTAGGTCTCCAAGAGACCCAGTACTTC.

The chain is built from TRBV28 and TRBJ2-7; maybe TRBD1 (8 bases). The length of the CDR3 is 16 residues. V lost 2 bases, J lost 5 bases, and 19 bases lay in between. CDR1 and CDR2 from the germline V gene are MDHEN and SYDVKM. The CDR3 is CASSLLTGGVKNEQYF. DNA for the CDR3: TGTGCCAGCAGTTTACTCACAGGGGGGGTAAAGAACGAGCAGTACTTC.

This clonotype has a handful of counts. This chain connects TRBV6-5 to TRBJ1-2; D call uncertain. V shed 0 bases and J shed 8 bases, with 16 bases lying between them. CDR1 and CDR2 (germline): MNHEY, SVGAGI. The CDR3 totals 15 residues. CDR3 bases: TGTGCCAGCAGTTACTCTGAGTCGCTCGACGGGGGCTACACCTTC. This codes for CASSYSESLDGGYTF.

This clonotype was seen a single time. The rearrangement links TRBV29-1 to TRBJ2-2; possibly TRBD1 for D (6 bases). CDR1 SQVTM and CDR2 ANQGSEA come from the germline V gene. This CDR3 has 14 residues. Trimming cost V 7 bases and J 0 bases, with 12 bases left between them. The CDR3 DNA follows: TGCAGCGCGACAGGCCAGTCGAACACCGGGGAGCTGTTTTTT. It yields the protein CSATGQSNTGELFF.

The chain combines TRBV28 with TRBJ1-5; no clear D. Trimming removed 8 bases from V and 0 bases from J, with 8 bases in between. There are 13 residues in the CDR3. The V gene's germline CDR1 is MDHEN and CDR2 SYDVKM. CDR3 loop: CASVPFSNQPQHF. In DNA, the CDR3 is TGTGCCAGCGTACCGTTTAGCAATCAGCCCCAGCATTTT.

The chain uses TRBV5-4 and TRBJ2-2, with 8 bases identical to TRBD1. CDR1 and CDR2 from the germline V gene are SGHNT and YYREEE (reference sequence). The CDR3 is 15 residues long. J gave up 5 bases and V 4 bases, and 7 bases lay outside the gene matches. In DNA, the CDR3 is TGTGCCAGCAGCGGCGACAGGGGCGAAACCGGGGAGCTGTTTTTT. Translated: CASSGDRGETGELFF.

V usage is TRBV24-1 and J usage is TRBJ2-1; D is ambiguous. Germline CDR1 reads KGHDR; CDR2 reads SFDVKD. The CDR3 sequence is 15 residues long. Trimming took 1 base from V and 9 from J, leaving 15 bases between them. The CDR3: CATSDFRALWGEQFF. The DNA for the CDR3 is TGTGCCACCAGTGATTTTAGGGCTTTATGGGGTGAGCAGTTCTTC.

This rearrangement joins TRBV11-2 to TRBJ2-1; 11 positions agree with TRBD2. The CDR3 has 22 amino acids. Trimming at V came to 5 bases and at J to 1 base, leaving 22 bases not matched to a gene. Germline values: CDR1 SGHAT, CDR2 FQNNGV. The CDR3 region is CASSKRGRSTSGILRSYNEQFF. CDR3 DNA sequence: TGTGCCAGCAGCAAAAGGGGCCGGTCGACTAGCGGGATCCTAAGGTCCTACAATGAGCAGTTCTTC.

This clonotype was counted between two and nine times. The chain carries TRBV6-1 and TRBJ2-5; TRBD2 agrees at 10 bases. Germline CDR1 is MNHNS and CDR2 is SASEGT. V lost 7 bases and J lost 1; bases outside the gene matches: 3. This CDR3 region has 14 residues. The CDR3: CASMLAGGQETQYF. The CDR3, as DNA: TGTGCCAGCATGTTAGCGGGAGGCCAAGAGACCCAGTACTTC.

The V gene is TRBV18, the J gene TRBJ1-5, with unresolved D. Germline CDR1 and CDR2: KGHSH and LQKENI. The CDR3 spans 13 residues. Trimming shortened V by 4 bases and J by 4 bases, and 8 bases separated the two germline ends. CDR3 nucleotide sequence: TGTGCCAGCTCACACCAAGATAATCAGCCCCAGCATTTT. It translates to CASSHQDNQPQHF.

The chain carries TRBV7-8 and TRBJ2-1; 10 bases are a match to TRBD2. Trimming took 6 bases from V and 6 from J; bases not matched to a gene: 8. The CDR3 is 15 residues long. From germline, CDR1 is SGHVS and CDR2 FQNEAQ. CDR3: CASRLLAGTSNEQFF. CDR3 sequence (DNA): TGTGCCAGCAGGTTACTAGCGGGGACTTCCAATGAGCAGTTCTTC. Full variable domain (outside the CDR3, taken from reference TRBV7-8 and TRBJ2-1): GAGVSQSPRYKVAKRGQDVALRCDPISGHVSLFWYQQALGQGPEFLTYFQNEAQLDKSGLPSDRFFAERPEGSVSTLKIQRTQQEDSAVYLCASRLLAGTSNEQFFGPGTRLTVL.